This is a list of T cell receptor beta chains from one sample in a study of shared clonotypes between healthy human individuals. Sequenced by immunoSEQ multiplex PCR; TCRdb stores in-frame clones only, minus some. This repertoire shows about 2 million clones, about 95% found once; its top ten account for 0.1% to 0.15%. The sample comprised naive CD4+ T cells sorted from blood. These receptors all come from a man between 18 and 35 years old in good health. The CDR3 runs from the conserved cysteine through the conserved F or W. Each record gives: D gene, clone size, V gene, J gene, CDR3 DNA, CDR3 protein. A D gene is named only where the DNA matches it firmly. Clone size appears in some rows only: once, few, many, or a class for an expanded clone.

>TRBD2|NA|TRBV6-5|TRBJ2-7
TGTGCCAGCCGGGGGACTAGGACCGAACTCCAGTACTTC
CASRGTRTELQYF
>NA|NA|TRBV5-4|TRBJ2-1
TGTGCCAGCAGCTTGGACTTCGGCTCCTACAATGAGCAGTTCTTC
CASSLDFGSYNEQFF
>NA|once|TRBV5-6|TRBJ2-1
TGTGCCAGCAGCTTGGAGTTAGGGAAAAGGAATGAGCAGTTCTTC
CASSLELGKRNEQFF
>TRBD1|NA|TRBV10-3|TRBJ1-3
TGTGCCATCAGTGAGCCGATAGGGGACAGGCGCTCTGGAAACACCATATATTTT
CAISEPIGDRRSGNTIYF
>TRBD2|NA|TRBV4-1|TRBJ2-5
TGCGCCAGCAGCTCCCTTGGGGGGGGACAAGAGACCCAGTACTTC
CASSSLGGGQETQYF
>NA|once|TRBV6-5|TRBJ1-2
TGTGCCAGCAGTTATCGGGATACGAACTATGGCTACACCTTC
CASSYRDTNYGYTF
>NA|NA|TRBV18|TRBJ2-1
TGTGCCAGCTCACCATCGGGCAGGGGAGTGGATGAGCAGTTCTTC
CASSPSGRGVDEQFF
>NA|few|TRBV10-2|TRBJ2-7
TGCGCCAGCAGTGAGTGGGGCGAGCAGTACTTC
CASSEWGEQYF
>NA|NA|TRBV5-6|TRBJ2-2
TGTGCCAGCAGCCAATTAGGCGCGAACACCGGGGAGCTGTTTTTT
CASSQLGANTGELFF
>NA|NA|TRBV14|TRBJ2-2
TGTGCCAGCAGCCCTCGGGTGGCGAACACCGGGGAGCTGTTTTTT
CASSPRVANTGELFF
>TRBD2|NA|TRBV6-5|TRBJ2-7
TGTGCCAGCAGCCAGACTAGCGGGCCCTACGAGCAGTACTTC
CASSQTSGPYEQYF
>TRBD2|NA|TRBV4-1|TRBJ2-5
TGCGCCAGCAGGAGACTAGCGGGAGGGCCGGGAGAGACCCAGTACTTC
CASRRLAGGPGETQYF
>NA|NA|TRBV29-1|TRBJ2-3
TGCAGCGTTGAGGTACCTAGTTCCGATACGCAGTATTTT
CSVEVPSSDTQYF
>TRBD1|NA|TRBV15|TRBJ1-2
TGTGCCACCAGCAGCCGGGACAGGGTATATGGCTACACCTTC
CATSSRDRVYGYTF